This T cell receptor beta chain is drawn from a study of OX40 agonist ivuxolimab in advanced cancers. Produced via immunoSEQ multiplex PCR; TCRdb's table is partial and in-frame only. The sample lists 80,000 to 85,000 clones, 86% seen once, with 5.5% to 7.5% in the top ten. Note on this clone: Its antigen is unidentified.

General study points: Antigen targets of the expanded peripheral T cells went undetermined.

The receptor comes from an adult with an advanced solid tumor such as melanoma, head and neck, liver or kidney cancer. The starting material was CD4+ or CD8+ T cells sorted from blood, obtained in a trial of the OX40 agonist ivuxolimab.

The chain's CDR3 is CASSPSGGYEQYF. As DNA, the CDR3 is TGTGCCAGCTCACCGAGCGGGGGGTACGAGCAGTACTTC. The V and J genes are TRBV18 and TRBJ2-7, with TRBD2 identical over 9 bases. Germline lookup yields CDR1 KGHSH and CDR2 LQKENI. CDR3 length equals 13 residues. V trimming: 3 bases; J trimming: 4 bases; junction bases outside the gene matches: 1.